This T cell receptor (beta chain) was obtained from a study of cytomegalovirus exposure and HLA in healthy donors. The germline V gene has CDR1 SGHAT and CDR2 FQNNGV. The CDR3 covers 15 residues. Trimming removed 6 bases from V and 0 bases from J, with 15 bases in between. Study observations and caveats: TRBV6-2, TRBV6-3 and some other V segments were excluded as indistinguishable. A later analysis reportedly found fewer N-insertions in an Asian-associated ancestry cluster than the roughly 680-donor mean. DRB1 had the most TCR associations and HLA-C the fewest, a later analysis found, with rates varying by HLA locus.

Primers: 60 Vbeta forward and 13 Jbeta reverse. Measured with immunoSEQ multiplex PCR; TCRdb has only the in-frame clones, and not every one. Counted here are approximately 200,000 clones, 84% occurring once; the ten biggest clones make up approximately 0.26%. This clone has more than one count but fewer than ten. Its antigen is not identified. The J gene is TRBJ2-7, the V gene TRBV11-2; the D is unclear. The sequencing input was PBMCs. This receptor was taken from a boy aged 5 to 17 in good health and CMV-seronegative. The CDR3 reads CASSDWRTSSYEQYF. CDR3 in DNA: TGTGCCAGCAGTGACTGGAGAACGAGCTCCTACGAGCAGTACTTC.